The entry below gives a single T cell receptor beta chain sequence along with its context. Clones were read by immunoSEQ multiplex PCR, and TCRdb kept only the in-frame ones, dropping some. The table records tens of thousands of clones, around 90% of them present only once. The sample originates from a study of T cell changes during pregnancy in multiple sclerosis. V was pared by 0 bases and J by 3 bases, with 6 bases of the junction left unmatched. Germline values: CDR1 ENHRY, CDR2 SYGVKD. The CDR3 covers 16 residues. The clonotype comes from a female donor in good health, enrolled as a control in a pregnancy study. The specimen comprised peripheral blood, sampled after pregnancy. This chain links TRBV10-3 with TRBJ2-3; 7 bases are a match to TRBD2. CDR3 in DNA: TGTGCCATCAGTGAGTCCGAGCGGGGCGGGACAGATACGCAGTATTTT. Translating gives CAISESERGGTDTQYF.